These T cell receptor beta chains were read from a single sample in a study of molecular identifiers for immune sequencing clone quantification. TCRdb used MiXCR to reprocess the PCR reads, holding one entry per CDR3 protein. Counted here are 400,000 to 600,000 distinct CDR3 sequences, about a fifth occurring once; the ten biggest clones make up about 0.8%. Material: naive CD8+ T cells from blood, with Jurkat cell RNA spiked in. The receptors shown here come from a human donor in good health. Some libraries in this study had Jurkat cell RNA spiked in. Each CDR3 is given with its conserved first and last residue. The D gene is left open where the match is weak. A clone size is listed for some rows: how often the clone was seen (once, few, many), or a class if it is expanded.

J gene,V gene,clone size,D gene,CDR3 DNA,CDR3 protein
TRBJ2-1,TRBV6-5,many,TRBD2,TGTGCCAGCAGTTTAGCGGGAGGAGGGGAGCAGTTCTTC,CASSLAGGGEQFF
TRBJ1-5,TRBV20-1,-,-,TGCAGTGCTAGGGGGGACGGTAATAGCAATCAGCCCCAGCATTTT,CSARGDGNSNQPQHF
TRBJ2-5,TRBV6-5,few,-,TGTGCCAGCAGTCGTCTTTGGGACGACGGTTCGGAGACCCAGTACTTC,CASSRLWDDGSETQYF
TRBJ2-2,TRBV7-9,few,-,TGTGCCAGCAGCCACGGGGCAGGTGGGAGAGCGAACACCGGGGAGCTGTTTTTT,CASSHGAGGRANTGELFF
TRBJ2-7,TRBV19,-,-,TGTGCCACCGGGGCAGGGGCCAACTACGAGCAGTACTTC,CATGAGANYEQYF
TRBJ1-1,TRBV19,many,-,TGTGCCAGTAGTATTCTGGGGGACAAAACCACTGAAGCTTTCTTT,CASSILGDKTTEAFF
TRBJ2-3,TRBV20-1,many,TRBD2,TGCAGTGCCCCGGTGGTAGCGGGAGGCCCGAATACGCAGTATTTT,CSAPVVAGGPNTQYF
TRBJ1-5,TRBV7-9,many,-,TGTGCTTCGGGGCAGGGCGGCAATCAGCCCCAGCATTTT,CASGQGGNQPQHF
TRBJ1-1,TRBV20-1,many,-,TGCAGTGCCCGAGATCGGGTCCTGAACACTGAAGCTTTCTTT,CSARDRVLNTEAFF
TRBJ2-1,TRBV2,many,TRBD1,TGTGCCGGAAGGGGGCTCGATGAGCAGTTCTTC,CAGRGLDEQFF
TRBJ2-5,TRBV7-2,many,-,TGTGCCAGCAGCTTATACGCTAGCGCAATCCAAGAGACCCAGTACTTC,CASSLYASAIQETQYF
TRBJ1-4,TRBV13,many,TRBD1,TGTGCCAGCAGCGAAGACAGGGGGGGGGAAGAAAAACTGTTTTTT,CASSEDRGGEEKLFF
TRBJ2-7,TRBV20-1,many,-,TGCAGTGCTAGTGTGAGCTCCTACGAGCAGTACTTC,CSASVSSYEQYF
TRBJ1-2,TRBV29-1,few,-,TGCAGCGTTCAAGCCCGGGACAACTATGGCTACACCTTC,CSVQARDNYGYTF
TRBJ2-7,TRBV10-3,many,-,TGTGCCATCAGTACCAGCGGAGGGTACGAGCAGTACTTC,CAISTSGGYEQYF
TRBJ1-1,TRBV7-2,-,-,TGTGCCAGCAGCTTAGTCCCGGCAGGGGTGGTTTTGGACACTGAAGCTTTCTTT,CASSLVPAGVVLDTEAFF
TRBJ2-1,TRBV11-2,-,-,-,CASSLVGSGSPFF
TRBJ1-2,TRBV6-2/TRBV6-3,-,-,TGTGCCAGCAGTACAGCTTATGGCTACACCTTC,CASSTAYGYTF
TRBJ2-7,TRBV20-1,-,-,TGCAGTGCTAGAGAACAAAACGGACAGAGCCCCTACGAGCAGTACTTC,CSAREQNGQSPYEQYF
TRBJ2-1,TRBV20-1,once,TRBD2,TGCAGTGCTAGAGATCTTGTAGGGCTAGCGGGAGACGAGCAGTTCTTC,CSARDLVGLAGDEQFF
TRBJ2-7,TRBV6-5,many,TRBD2,TGTGCCAGCAGTACCCGGGGGGGGGCCTACGAGCAGTACTTC,CASSTRGGAYEQYF
TRBJ1-2,TRBV4-3,-,TRBD1,TGCGCCAGCAGCCAAACAGGGGGTTCTTATGGCTACACCTTC,CASSQTGGSYGYTF
TRBJ2-2,TRBV28,-,TRBD2,TGTGCCAGCAGTAGCGGGAGGTTTACCGGGGAGCTGTTTTTT,CASSSGRFTGELFF
TRBJ1-2,TRBV5-5,-,TRBD1,TGTGCCAGCAGCTTGGAGGGACAGAGCTATGGCTACACCTTC,CASSLEGQSYGYTF
TRBJ2-2,TRBV7-9,-,TRBD1,TGTGCCAGCAGCTTGACAGGGTCGAACACCGGGGAGCTGTTTTTT,CASSLTGSNTGELFF
TRBJ2-5,TRBV9,-,-,TGTGCCAGCAGCGCACAGGGAGGTGAGACCCAGTACTTC,CASSAQGGETQYF
TRBJ1-1,TRBV5-4,-,-,TGTGCCAGCAGCTCTACCGGGGGGGGACTAATGAACACTGAAGCTTTCTTT,CASSSTGGGLMNTEAFF
TRBJ2-4,TRBV20-1,many,-,TGCAGTGCTCTAGACGGCTCCTTAGGCATTCAGTACTTC,CSALDGSLGIQYF
TRBJ1-4,TRBV27,many,-,TGTGCCAGCAGTTCCCGCCTAACAAGCTGGACGGAAGAAAAACTGTTTTTT,CASSSRLTSWTEEKLFF
TRBJ2-3,TRBV27,few,TRBD2,TGTGCCAGCAACCTAGGGACTAGCAGCACAGATACGCAGTATTTT,CASNLGTSSTDTQYF
TRBJ1-2,TRBV6-5,-,-,TGTGCCAGCAGTTACTCGTGGGGGTTAGTCGGCTACACCTTC,CASSYSWGLVGYTF
TRBJ1-2,TRBV9,-,-,TGTGCCAGCAGCGTAGAGGGCCCTAACTATGGCTACACCTTC,CASSVEGPNYGYTF
TRBJ2-3,TRBV10-1,-,TRBD2,TGCGCCAGCAGTGGACTAGCGGTACTCAGCACAGATACGCAGTATTTT,CASSGLAVLSTDTQYF
TRBJ2-5,TRBV4-2,few,TRBD2,TGTGCCAGCAGCCAAGAGGGTAGCGGGGGAGAGACCCAGTACTTC,CASSQEGSGGETQYF
TRBJ2-5,TRBV28,many,TRBD2,TGTGCCAGCTCCTCCTCCTGGGCGGCGGGGGGGCAAGAGACCCAGTACTTC,CASSSSWAAGGQETQYF
TRBJ1-5,TRBV21-1,many,-,TGTGCCAGCAGCAAAGAACCGGGACGGTTCGGTCAGCCCCAGCATTTT,CASSKEPGRFGQPQHF
TRBJ1-1,TRBV5-1,few,TRBD1,TGCGCCAGCAGCCCGGGACGACAGGGTTGGACTGAAGCTTTCTTT,CASSPGRQGWTEAFF
TRBJ2-7,TRBV4-3,-,-,TGCGCCAGCAGCCAAGTCTACAGGACAGACTCCTACGAGCAGTACTTC,CASSQVYRTDSYEQYF
TRBJ2-5,TRBV9,-,-,TGTGCCAGCGGCGTAGGAGGACAGCATCCGGAGACCCAGTACTTC,CASGVGGQHPETQYF
TRBJ1-2,TRBV19,-,-,TGTGCCAGTCATCCGGGGTCCTATGGCTACACCTTC,CASHPGSYGYTF
TRBJ2-3,TRBV20-1,few,TRBD2,TGCAGTGCTAGAGTCCGGTCGGGGGGGGATCATACGCAGTATTTT,CSARVRSGGDHTQYF
TRBJ2-3,TRBV7-6,many,-,TGTGCCAGCAGCCAGAATGAAGTATTTAGCACAGATACGCAGTATTTT,CASSQNEVFSTDTQYF
TRBJ1-2,TRBV2,few,-,TGTGCCAGCAGTGAAGCTGTAGGGTTTAACTATGGCTACACCTTC,CASSEAVGFNYGYTF
TRBJ1-5,TRBV12-3/TRBV12-4,few,-,TGTGCCAGCAGTCCAAAGGTCGTGTGGGGAAATCAGCCCCAGCATTTT,CASSPKVVWGNQPQHF
TRBJ2-3,TRBV10-3,few,-,TGTGCCATCAGTGAGTCGAAGGAAACTATATACACAGATACGCAGTATTTT,CAISESKETIYTDTQYF
TRBJ2-3,TRBV6-1,-,-,TGTGCCAGCAGGACCCCCCCCCAGGGGAGAAGCACAGATACGCAGTATTTT,CASRTPPQGRSTDTQYF
TRBJ1-1,TRBV19,-,-,TGTGCCAGTAGTCACTACCACATCGAACCCGCGAACACTGAAGCTTTCTTT,CASSHYHIEPANTEAFF
TRBJ1-1,TRBV27,many,-,TGTGCCAGCAGTTTATTGGGGGGCAGGGAGTATGCTTTCTTT,CASSLLGGREYAFF
TRBJ2-7,TRBV5-3,few,TRBD1,TGTGCCAGCAGCCTTCCGGGACAGACTTATCGCGAGCAGTACTTC,CASSLPGQTYREQYF
TRBJ2-7,TRBV6-5,-,TRBD1,TGTACCAGCAGTCCAAGGGACAGCTCCTACGAGCAGTACTTC,CTSSPRDSSYEQYF
TRBJ2-7,TRBV4-3,few,TRBD2,TGCGCCAGCAGCCAAGGCGGGAGTCTGGAGTACGAGCAGTACTTC,CASSQGGSLEYEQYF
TRBJ2-7,TRBV20-1,many,-,TGCAGTGCTAGTTTATTCGGGTTTTCCTACGAGCAGTACTTC,CSASLFGFSYEQYF
TRBJ2-5,TRBV12-3/TRBV12-4,-,-,TGTGCCAGCAGTTTTGTGCTGTTAGAGACCCAGTACTTC,CASSFVLLETQYF
TRBJ2-7,TRBV6-2/TRBV6-3,-,TRBD1,TGTGCCAGCAGTTACCCCCCCCGGGACAGGGCCTACGAGCAGTACTTC,CASSYPPRDRAYEQYF
TRBJ1-4,TRBV6-5,few,-,TGTGCCAGCGCGGCGGGAAATGAAAAACTGTTTTTT,CASAAGNEKLFF
TRBJ2-7,TRBV6-5,-,-,TGTGCCAGCAGTTACGGCACAGGGCCCCTAACCTACGAGCAGTACTTC,CASSYGTGPLTYEQYF
TRBJ2-5,TRBV12-3/TRBV12-4,few,-,TGTGCCAGCAGTCATGCTAGCCTCCAAGAGATCCAGTACTTC,CASSHASLQEIQYF
TRBJ2-3,TRBV20-1,-,TRBD2,TGCAGTGCTGTCGCTAGCGGAGGGTGGGCGAATACGCAGTATTTT,CSAVASGGWANTQYF
TRBJ1-2,TRBV6-1,few,TRBD1,TGTGCCAGCCGCCCGAAGGGGACAGTGTATGGCTACACCTTC,CASRPKGTVYGYTF